A selection of T cell receptor beta chains follows, all from one sample in a study of T-cell memory formation after mild COVID-19. From the 5' RACE reads, TCRdb called clonotypes with MiXCR, one entry per CDR3 protein. Here the sample spans about 340,000 distinct CDR3 sequences, approximately 15% being singletons. The sequencing input was PBMCs or a T cell subset sorted from them (not recorded which). The receptors originated from a man younger than 35 who had mild COVID-19 (a few samples of this study predate the infection). Cell type and time point are not known. Each CDR3 is given with its conserved first and last residue. The order of the fields is V gene, J gene, CDR3 protein.

>TRBV12-5|TRBJ2-3
CASGLEVSTDTQYF
>TRBV24-1|TRBJ2-1
CATSDGKIQGNEQFF
>TRBV6-2/TRBV6-3|TRBJ2-5
CASSRDQGETQYF
>TRBV12-3/TRBV12-4|TRBJ1-5
CASSFTGDQPQHF
>TRBV7-6|TRBJ2-1
CASSFGFSYNEQFF
>TRBV29-1|TRBJ2-1
CSATGGNEQFF
>TRBV12-3/TRBV12-4|TRBJ2-3
CASSLGLDRDTQYF
>TRBV24-1|TRBJ2-1
CATSDLQGAPTNEQFF
>TRBV4-1|TRBJ1-2
CASSPTGGGYGYTF
>TRBV5-1|TRBJ2-3
CASSFTGVGTDTQYF
>TRBV5-6|TRBJ2-5
CASSLEAGSPLDF
>TRBV7-9|TRBJ1-6
CASSPVLGIYNSPLHF
>TRBV6-1|TRBJ2-3
CASEPGQGSDTQYF
>TRBV12-3/TRBV12-4|TRBJ1-5
CASSQGQFNQPQHF
>TRBV11-2|TRBJ2-2
CASSPTGWNTGELFF
>TRBV5-5|TRBJ2-3
CASSLRLAGGRSDTQYF
>TRBV19|TRBJ2-2
CASNSQLNGELFF